This T cell receptor (beta chain) was captured in a study of shared clonotypes between healthy human individuals. Comment on this clone: The antigen is not known. This sample includes further DNA sequences coding for the same CDR3.

CDR3 length: 15 residues. V shed 1 base and J shed 0 bases, with 7 bases lying between them. The germline V gene has CDR1 MNHNS and CDR2 SASEGT. Sequencing used immunoSEQ multiplex PCR; TCRdb keeps in-frame clones, though not all of them. Altogether 1.5 million to 2.5 million clones are present, about 95% being singletons, with the ten largest covering approximately 1.2%. Naive CD8 cells lacked CD45RO, underwent positive selection for CCR7 and left out terminally differentiated effector memory CD45RA+ cells. Study findings and constraints: Compared with memory subsets, naive subsets generally had larger estimated richness. Non-shared clonotypes showed lower generation probabilities than clonotypes common to all four donors. About 5% was the fraction of naive CD4 clonotypes found shared across several donors.

The chain has TRBV6-1 and TRBJ2-1, with D tentatively TRBD1 (6 bases). Sequenced sample: naive CD8+ T cells sorted from blood. The source is a man aged 18-30 years in good health. CDR3 sequence: CASSEDRASYNEQFF. CDR3 nucleotides: TGTGCCAGCAGTGAAGACAGGGCCTCCTACAATGAGCAGTTCTTC.